A selection of T cell receptor beta chains follows, all from one sample in a study of blood T cell repertoires in COVID-19. The table came from immunoSEQ multiplex PCR; TCRdb's copy has only in-frame clones and leaves some out. The table includes 110,000 or so clones, about 88% detected once. The sequenced sample consisted of peripheral blood. These receptors were obtained from a man in his forties with acute or convalescent COVID-19. The conserved cysteine and the conserved F or W are not part of the CDR3 here. A D gene is named only where the DNA matches it firmly. Some rows have no size entry. The others give once, few or many, or a class for an expanded clone.

cdr3_aa d_call v_call clone_size
ASRTPDRADEQY TRBD1 TRBV6-5 NA
ASSELGTGVYEQY TRBD1 TRBV6-1 NA
ASSPPGTVANQPQH TRBD1 TRBV18 NA
ASSEGASGVYEQY TRBD2 TRBV6-1 NA
ASSAGTGGVRNIQY TRBD1 TRBV2 NA
ASRAMNTEAF NA TRBV6-5 NA
ASSPAQGSYEQY NA TRBV18 few
ASSPFTTGGTEAF TRBD1 TRBV9 NA
ASSLQGATEAF TRBD1 TRBV18 NA
ASSGQFMNTEAF NA TRBV10-2 NA
ATSDFSQGYTDTQY NA TRBV24-1 NA
AGGQPATGYYT TRBD1 TRBV19 NA
ATSDESGVTYEQY NA TRBV24-1 few
ASSFSMGVSENTEAF NA TRBV7-9 few
ASSYSTGYNSPLH NA TRBV11-2 NA
ASQGGGNQPQH TRBD1 TRBV6-6 NA
ASSPVGTGSDTGELF TRBD1 TRBV5-6 NA
ASSPDRGSNQPQH TRBD1 TRBV10-2 NA
ASSLAGYGYT NA TRBV11-2 NA
ASSRTGTGNEKLF TRBD1 TRBV7-3 few
ASSLFSLRGDTGELF TRBD2 TRBV27 NA
ASSLVASGGSNEQF TRBD2 TRBV13 NA
ASSVGGGNDNTDTQY NA TRBV9 NA
ASTGTGAYEQY TRBD1 TRBV27 NA
ASSSAGAAETQY NA TRBV5-1 NA
ASSLQGQMNYGYT NA TRBV19 NA
ASSPTGQIEIAKNIQY TRBD1 TRBV4-1 NA
SVEGVAGASSYNEQF NA TRBV29-1 NA
AIKAGNSPLH NA TRBV10-3 NA
ASSHWDSDYEQY TRBD1 TRBV3-1/TRBV3-2 NA
ASSLYQGVGEQF TRBD1 TRBV28 NA
ASSLVGYEQY NA TRBV7-2 NA
AISEERGRAF TRBD1 TRBV10-3 NA
ASSLAYRGSNTEAF NA TRBV5-8 NA
AISTYSEQY NA TRBV10-3 few
ASSEELAGGNEQF TRBD2 TRBV2 NA
ASSESGADTEAF NA TRBV6-1 few
ASSQGGGGNEQF TRBD2 TRBV3-1/TRBV3-2 NA
ASSTRLAGGTDTQY TRBD2 TRBV19 NA
ASSPSLLAGDPTDTQY TRBD2 TRBV7-9 NA
ASSRGTGGPDTQY TRBD1 TRBV13 NA